Below are 32 T cell receptor beta chains sequenced from a single sample in a study of T cell responses to AZD1222 COVID-19 vaccine (dated by TCRdb to the early 2020s). Libraries were built with the immunoSEQ multiplex PCR assay. TCRdb's version of the immuneACCESS table is confined to in-frame rearrangements and falls short of the full clone set. An unresolved V gene accounts for under half of the shortfall where checked; the remainder is of unknown origin. Counted in this sample were 150,000 to 200,000 clones; 70% to 90% of them appeared once. The biggest ten clones account for 1.1% of the sample. The time point label, read with the paper, signifies: about 28 days (+/-7) after the second vaccine dose. The starting material was peripheral blood, obtained 28 days after the second AZD1222 dose. These receptors were collected from an adult who received the AZD1222 COVID-19 vaccine.

In this sample, this clone turned up once. This chain connects TRBV3-1 (or the pseudogene TRBV3-2) to TRBJ2-1; possibly TRBD1 or TRBD2 for D (5 bases each). The germline V and J ends were trimmed by 2 bases and 4 bases, with 9 bases remaining between them. From germline, CDR1 is LGHDT and CDR2 YNNKEL (reference sequence). CDR3 length: 14 amino acids. CDR3 amino acids: CASSQRDGYNEQFF. CDR3 sequence (DNA): TGTGCCAGCAGCCAAAGGGACGGGTACAATGAGCAGTTCTTC.

This clone was detected only once. V is TRBV5-5 and J is TRBJ2-7; D is perhaps TRBD1 (5 bases). CDR1 and CDR2 from the germline V gene are SGHKS and YYEKEE (reference sequence). Trimming shortened V by 5 bases and J by 2 bases, and 23 bases separated the two germline ends. The CDR3 has 17 residues. The CDR3 coding sequence is TGTGCCAGCAGGCGAATCCAATCGACAGTAGAAACCTACGAGCAGTACTTC. This codes for CASRRIQSTVETYEQYF. The entire variable domain, with the rest obtained from reference TRBV5-5 and TRBJ2-7, is as follows: DAGVTQSPTHLIKTRGQQVTLRCSPISGHKSVSWYQQVLGQGPQFIFQYYEKEERGRGNFPDRFSARQFPNYSSELNVNALLLGDSALYLCASRRIQSTVETYEQYFGPGTRLTVT.

The chain has TRBV6-5 and TRBJ1-3; no clear D gene. The CDR3 length is 12 residues. V lost 6 bases and J 8 bases, leaving 11 bases between the germline ends. Germline V gene lookup returns CDR1 MNHEY and CDR2 SVGAGI. The CDR3 DNA reads TGTGCCAGCAGCCAGACTGGGGACACCATATATTTT. Amino acid sequence: CASSQTGDTIYF.

The J gene is TRBJ1-4, the V gene TRBV7-2, with a possible D match to TRBD1 (6 bases). CDR3 length: 15 residues. Germline CDR1 and CDR2: SGHTA and FQGNSA. V lost 4 bases and J lost 3, with 12 bases in between. The CDR3 sequence: CASSSQGLANEKLFF. The CDR3 DNA sequence: TGTGCCAGCAGCTCCCAGGGGTTAGCTAATGAAAAACTGTTTTTT.

The genes are TRBV5-1 and TRBJ1-2; TRBD1 aligns across 9 bases. With 4 bases clipped from V and 2 bases from J, the junction kept 3 bases outside the gene matches. The CDR3 contains 14 residues. The V gene's germline CDR1 is SGHRS and CDR2 YFSETQ. In DNA, the CDR3 is TGCGCCAGCAGCAAAGGACAGGGGAACTATGGCTACACCTTC. This gives the protein CASSKGQGNYGYTF.

The chain joins TRBV7-8 to TRBJ1-5; D perhaps matches TRBD1 (5 bases). V gave up 4 bases and J gave up 4 bases, with 17 bases separating them. The CDR3 has 16 amino acids. CDR1 SGHVS and CDR2 FQNEAQ come from the germline V gene. The DNA for the CDR3 is TGTGCCAGCAGCTCTAGAGTCTGGGGCAGTAATCAGCCCCAGCATTTT. Translation gives CASSSRVWGSNQPQHF.

V usage is TRBV6-5 and J usage is TRBJ1-2; D not resolved. V dropped 5 bases and J dropped 7 bases, with 14 bases sitting between them. The CDR3 loop spans 13 amino acids. Germline V gene lookup returns CDR1 MNHEY and CDR2 SVGAGI. CDR3 sequence: CASSPMQGPGYTF. Written as DNA, the CDR3 is TGTGCCAGCAGTCCCATGCAAGGACCTGGCTACACCTTC.

The V call is TRBV5-1, the J call TRBJ1-1; 7 bases align to TRBD1. V lost 5 bases to trimming and J lost 1 base; unmatched junction nucleotides: 8. This CDR3 spans 15 amino acids. Germline loops: CDR1 SGHRS, CDR2 YFSETQ. This CDR3 is CASRGPGQPNTEAFF. Here the CDR3 DNA reads TGCGCCAGCAGGGGTCCGGGACAGCCGAACACTGAAGCTTTCTTT.

The chain is built from TRBV4-2 and TRBJ2-4; no clear D. CDR3 size: 13 residues. Germline CDR1 reads LGHNA; CDR2 reads YNFKEQ. V lost 4 bases, J lost 5 bases, and 9 bases lay in between. In DNA form, the CDR3 reads TGTGCCAGCAGCCCGTACCGGGAAAACATTCAGTACTTC. Its protein product is CASSPYRENIQYF.

This chain connects TRBV4-2 to TRBJ1-2, with 8 positions matching TRBD1. The CDR3 runs to 15 residues. Germline loops: CDR1 LGHNA, CDR2 YNFKEQ. The junction had 9 bases not matched to a gene; V was cut back by 1 base and J by 8 bases. Written as DNA, the CDR3 is TGTGCCAGCAGCCAAGTAAAAGGACAGGGAGGAGGCTACACCTTC. Its protein product is CASSQVKGQGGGYTF.

The rearrangement joins TRBV5-1 to TRBJ2-7, with D perhaps TRBD1 (5 bases). Germline values: CDR1 SGHRS, CDR2 YFSETQ. The CDR3 covers 16 residues. V lost 0 bases and J 3 bases, leaving 16 bases between the germline ends. Here the CDR3 reads CASSLVGAQTFYEQYF. The CDR3 DNA reads as TGCGCCAGCAGCTTGGTAGGGGCCCAGACCTTCTACGAGCAGTACTTC.

This chain links TRBV28 with TRBJ1-1; 7 positions match TRBD1. This CDR3 comprises 12 residues. CDR1 is MDHEN and CDR2 is SYDVKM in the germline V gene. J lost 6 bases, V lost 7 bases, and 5 bases had no gene match. The DNA for the CDR3 is TGTGCCAGCACCCAGGACAGGTCTGAAGCTTTCTTT. Translation: CASTQDRSEAFF.

The chain has TRBV5-1 and TRBJ2-5; unclear D gene. The CDR3 has 13 residues. Germline V gene data show CDR1 as SGHRS and CDR2 as YFSETQ. V lost 5 bases and J 3 bases, leaving 11 bases between the germline ends. CDR3 amino acids: CASRSGGKETQYF. The DNA for the CDR3 is TGCGCCAGCAGGAGTGGCGGCAAAGAGACCCAGTACTTC.

This sequence joins TRBV6-2 or TRBV6-3 and TRBJ2-1; 10 positions match TRBD2. The CDR3 runs to 16 residues. Germline V gives CDR1 MNHEY, CDR2 SVGEGT. V was pared by 6 bases and J by 6 bases, with 11 bases of the junction left unmatched. CDR3 sequence reads: CASSPRTRTSGNEQFF. CDR3 DNA: TGTGCCAGCAGCCCCCGCACCCGGACTAGCGGCAATGAGCAGTTCTTC.

The J gene is TRBJ2-7, the V gene TRBV7-9, with 9 bases lining up with TRBD1. The CDR3 extends over 14 amino acids. In germline, CDR1 is SEHNR, CDR2 FQNEAQ (reference sequence). The V gene end was trimmed by 4 bases and the J gene end by 3 bases; junction bases not matched to a gene: 4. Here the CDR3 DNA reads TGTGCCAGCAGCTCCCAGACAGGGGGCTACGAGCAGTACTTC. This gives the protein CASSSQTGGYEQYF.

The CDR3 protein is CASSSRYGRGLFEQYF. The CDR3 DNA sequence: TGTGCCAGCAGCTCGCGATACGGGAGGGGCCTGTTCGAGCAGTACTTC. This chain links TRBV5-5 with TRBJ2-7; 8 bases are shared with TRBD2. Trimming removed 3 bases from V and 6 bases from J; junction bases left unmatched: 14. Germline CDR1 and CDR2: SGHKS and YYEKEE (reference sequence). The CDR3 loop spans 16 amino acids.

The chain is built from TRBV2 and TRBJ2-7, with D tentatively TRBD1 (6 bases). CDR1 and CDR2 from the germline V gene are SNHLY and FYNNEI. Trimming cost V 6 bases and J 2 bases, with 11 bases left between them. The CDR3 extends over 13 amino acids. This CDR3 reads CASRTGFAYEQYF. DNA for the CDR3: TGTGCCAGCAGAACAGGGTTCGCCTACGAGCAGTACTTC.

This rearrangement joins TRBV18 to TRBJ1-2; D unclear. The germline V gene has CDR1 KGHSH and CDR2 LQKENI. This CDR3 has 15 amino acids. V lost 0 bases to trimming and J lost 7 bases, with 15 bases between them. The CDR3 DNA reads as TGTGCCAGCTCACCACCGGATTCGGGAATTCGTGGCTACACCTTC. Its protein is CASSPPDSGIRGYTF.

The rearrangement uses TRBV7-2 and TRBJ2-1; 8 nucleotides agree with TRBD2. Trimming took 8 bases from V and 2 from J; bases not matched to a gene: 8. Germline CDR1 SGHTA, CDR2 FQGNSA. CDR3 length: 15 residues. The CDR3 sequence is CASRGGGRPYNEQFF. CDR3 DNA sequence: TGTGCCAGCCGAGGCGGGGGGCGTCCCTACAATGAGCAGTTCTTC.

The chain couples TRBV28 to TRBJ1-2; TRBD1 aligns across 7 bases. The CDR3 runs to 14 residues. Germline loops: CDR1 MDHEN, CDR2 SYDVKM. V lost 3 bases to trimming and J lost 3 bases; unmatched junction nucleotides: 4. CDR3 nucleotides: TGTGCCAGCAGTTTGGGCAGGGGGGACTATGGCTACACCTTC. It specifies CASSLGRGDYGYTF.

V usage is TRBV2 and J usage is TRBJ1-1, with TRBD1 matching over 7 bases. The CDR3 length is 14 residues. With V trimmed by 6 bases and J by 5 bases, 9 bases remained unmatched. Looked up from germline, CDR1 is SNHLY and CDR2 is FYNNEI. The CDR3, as DNA: TGTGCCAGCAGGGCCGGGACAGCGGGAACTGAAGCTTTCTTT. Protein: CASRAGTAGTEAFF.

The chain combines TRBV7-6 with TRBJ2-5; either TRBD1 or TRBD2 may fit D (6 bases each). Trimming took 2 bases from V and 5 from J, leaving 15 bases between them. Per germline, CDR1 SGHVS and CDR2 FNYEAQ. The CDR3 consists of 15 residues. The CDR3 loop is CASSLFGGPGETQYF. The DNA of the CDR3 is TGTGCCAGCAGCTTATTCGGGGGCCCTGGGGAGACCCAGTACTTC.

This clone was detected only a few times. The chain has TRBV7-2 and TRBJ2-3; D tentatively reads TRBD1 or TRBD2 (5 bases each). Germline CDR1 reads SGHTA; CDR2 reads FQGNSA. Trimming stripped 4 bases from V and 0 bases from J, with 14 bases between. This CDR3 is built from 16 residues. Here the CDR3 DNA reads TGTGCCAGCAGCTACGCGGGCGGACAAAGCACAGATACGCAGTATTTT. It translates to CASSYAGGQSTDTQYF. The full variable domain, in which reference TRBV7-2 and TRBJ2-3 provide the parts outside the CDR3, is GAGVSQSPSNKVTEKGKDVELRCDPISGHTALYWYRQSLGQGLEFLIYFQGNSAPDKSGLPSDRFSAERTGGSVSTLTIQRTQQEDSAVYLCASSYAGGQSTDTQYFGPGTRLTVL.

V gene TRBV7-2 combines with J gene TRBJ2-3; 11 bases map to TRBD2. Per the germline V gene, CDR1 is SGHTA and CDR2 is FQGNSA. J gave up 3 bases and V 3 bases, and 5 bases lay outside the gene matches. CDR3 length equals 16 residues. Written as DNA, the CDR3 is TGTGCCAGCAGCTTTCTAGCGGGGGGCATTACAGATACGCAGTATTTT. Translated, it gives CASSFLAGGITDTQYF.

The chain links TRBV4-1 to TRBJ2-4; D remains unclear. CDR1 is MGHRA, CDR2 YSYEKL, per germline. This CDR3 is 15 amino acids long. Trimming stripped 4 bases from V and 5 bases from J, with 15 bases between. The CDR3 loop is CASSLVPFPENIQYF. CDR3 in DNA: TGCGCCAGCAGCCTAGTACCCTTCCCCGAAAACATTCAGTACTTC.

V is TRBV7-7 and J is TRBJ2-5, with 8 bases fitting TRBD2. Germline V lookup: CDR1 SSHAT, CDR2 FNYEAQ (reference sequence). Unmatched junction bases numbered 7, after V lost 5 bases and J lost 5 bases. The CDR3 is made up of 14 amino acids. CDR3 sequence (DNA): TGTGCCAGCAGCGGGGGAATAGCGGGGGAGACCCAGTACTTC. As protein: CASSGGIAGETQYF.

This chain joins TRBV7-9 and TRBJ2-7; D unresolved. CDR1 SEHNR and CDR2 FQNEAQ come from the germline V gene (reference sequence). Between the trimmed V and J ends, which lost 5 bases and 5 bases, there was a span of 7 bases. This CDR3 has 11 amino acids. This chain's CDR3 is CASSRSDEQYF. The CDR3 bases are TGTGCCAGCAGCCGAAGCGACGAGCAGTACTTC.

V gene TRBV4-1 combines with J gene TRBJ2-3, with a possible D match to TRBD2 (6 bases). V lost 5 bases to trimming and J lost 6 bases, with 24 bases between them. Germline V gene lookup returns CDR1 MGHRA and CDR2 YSYEKL. This CDR3 is 17 amino acids long. The DNA for the CDR3 is TGCGCCAGCAGCACTAGCCGGGACCCCCAAGAGTTGGATACGCAGTATTTT. Its translation is CASSTSRDPQELDTQYF.

The V and J genes are TRBV19 and TRBJ2-1, with 12 bases lining up with TRBD2. Per germline, CDR1 LNHDA and CDR2 SQIVND (reference sequence). With 11 bases clipped from V and 9 bases from J, the junction kept 14 bases outside the gene matches. The CDR3 is 15 amino acids. CDR3 bases: TGTGCCGCCTCCAGGAGGACTAGCGGGGCAGGTGAGCAGTTCTTC. Amino acid sequence: CAASRRTSGAGEQFF. The entire variable domain, with the rest obtained from reference TRBV19 and TRBJ2-1, is as follows: DGGITQSPKYLFRKEGQNVTLSCEQNLNHDAMYWYRQDPGQGLRLIYYSQIVNDFQKGDIAEGYSVSREKKESFPLTVTSAQKNPTAFYLCAASRRTSGAGEQFFGPGTRLTVL.

The V gene is TRBV9, the J gene TRBJ1-2, with 8 positions matching TRBD1. This CDR3 is 15 amino acids long. Germline V lookup: CDR1 SGDLS, CDR2 YYNGEE. With V trimmed by 6 bases and J by 6 bases, 13 bases remained unmatched. CDR3 protein: CASTRRTGSGDGYTF. The CDR3 DNA reads TGTGCCAGCACCCGAAGGACAGGGAGTGGAGATGGCTACACCTTC. The variable domain in full, completed from reference TRBV9 and TRBJ1-2, reads DSGVTQTPKHLITATGQRVTLRCSPRSGDLSVYWYQQSLDQGLQFLIQYYNGEERAKGNILERFSAQQFPDLHSELNLSSLELGDSALYFCASTRRTGSGDGYTFGSGTRLTVV.

This rearrangement joins TRBV19 to TRBJ1-4; D not resolved. The CDR3 consists of 15 residues. V lost 7 bases and J lost 7, with 19 bases in between. Per the germline V gene, CDR1 is LNHDA and CDR2 is SQIVND (reference sequence). The DNA for the CDR3 is TGTGCCAGTAAAGCGCGAAAACCAGGAGGTGAAAAACTGTTTTTT. Its translation: CASKARKPGGEKLFF.

In its sample, this clone was seen once. The chain is built from TRBV9 and TRBJ2-6; 10 bases agree with TRBD1. Unmatched junction bases numbered 2, after V lost 0 bases and J lost 2 bases. The CDR3 loop spans 17 amino acids. CDR1 SGDLS and CDR2 YYNGEE come from the germline V gene. The CDR3 DNA reads as TGTGCCAGCAGCGTAGAAGGGACAGGGGCTGGGGCCAACGTCCTGACTTTC. Its translation: CASSVEGTGAGANVLTF.